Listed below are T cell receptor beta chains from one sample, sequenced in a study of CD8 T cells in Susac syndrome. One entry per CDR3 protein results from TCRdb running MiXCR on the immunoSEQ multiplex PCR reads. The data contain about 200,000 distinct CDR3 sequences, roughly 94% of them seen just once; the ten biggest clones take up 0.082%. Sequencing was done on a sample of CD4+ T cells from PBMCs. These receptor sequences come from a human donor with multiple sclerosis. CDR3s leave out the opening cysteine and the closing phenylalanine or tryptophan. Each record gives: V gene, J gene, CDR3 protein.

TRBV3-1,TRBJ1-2,ASSLHRGPTSGGYT
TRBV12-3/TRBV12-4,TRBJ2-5,ASSPSGQLETQY
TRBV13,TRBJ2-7,ASSLTSNYEQY
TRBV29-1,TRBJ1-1,SVERGGRAF
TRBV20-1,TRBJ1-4,SASDGTGMREKLF
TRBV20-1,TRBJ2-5,SARTRPIGETQY
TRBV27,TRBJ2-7,ASSSRLAGPLEQY
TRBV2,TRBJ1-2,ASSERTYGYT
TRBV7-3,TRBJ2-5,ASSRGQSETQY
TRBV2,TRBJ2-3,ASNGLTGTTDTQY
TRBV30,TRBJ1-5,AWSVPGWSGNQPQH
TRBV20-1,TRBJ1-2,SAPRPGNYGYT
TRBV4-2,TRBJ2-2,ASSQVLAGFAGELF
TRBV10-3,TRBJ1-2,AISGVGYGYT
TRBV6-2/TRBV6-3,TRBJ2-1,ASSYPGLAGYNEQF
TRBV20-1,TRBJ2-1,SARAAVGGGDEQF
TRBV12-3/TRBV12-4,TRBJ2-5,ASSLIGKETQY
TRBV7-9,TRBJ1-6,ASSLFKGQGKATRSPLH
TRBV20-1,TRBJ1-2,SAEGGARAGGYT
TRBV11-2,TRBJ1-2,ASSQGGREAHT
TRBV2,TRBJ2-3,ASSAAVPSTDTQY
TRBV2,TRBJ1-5,ASSEGSGNQPQH
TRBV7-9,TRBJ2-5,ASSFTGAPEETQY
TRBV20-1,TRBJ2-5,SARNLYQETQY
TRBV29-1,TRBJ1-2,SVEEKDRGWYGYT
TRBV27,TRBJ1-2,ASSFDSGYGYT
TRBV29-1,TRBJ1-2,SVEPGGSLSRGYT
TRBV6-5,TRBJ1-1,ASRTGGGTEAF
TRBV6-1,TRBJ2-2,ASSEGAPSGVGELF
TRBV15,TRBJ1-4,ATSPRATATNEKLF
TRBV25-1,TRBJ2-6,ASSVALSGANVLT
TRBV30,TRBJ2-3,AWTTRYTQY
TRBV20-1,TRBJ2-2,STGAGELF
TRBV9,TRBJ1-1,ASSGIGLGQRTTEAF
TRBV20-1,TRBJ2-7,GGAVIKEQY
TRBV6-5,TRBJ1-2,ASSVRQISYGYT
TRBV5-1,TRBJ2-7,ASSLGTSGLYEQY
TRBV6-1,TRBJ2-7,ASRKTGGPSYEQY
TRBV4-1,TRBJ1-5,ASSQEASNQPQH
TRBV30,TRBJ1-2,AWARDRAAYGYT
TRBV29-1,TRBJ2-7,SVEHGYEQY
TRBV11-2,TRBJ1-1,ASSLDGPGRGPWDTEAF
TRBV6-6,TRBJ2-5,ATVRGAQETQY
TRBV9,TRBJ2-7,ASSTAGTTSGEQY
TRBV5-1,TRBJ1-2,ASSTGDGTYGYT
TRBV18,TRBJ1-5,ASSPQGLRPQH
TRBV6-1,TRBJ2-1,ASSDRTYNEQF
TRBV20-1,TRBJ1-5,SAGTGVFGQPQH
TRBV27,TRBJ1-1,ASSLDRGITEAF
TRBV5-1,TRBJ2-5,ASSLATPRAQY
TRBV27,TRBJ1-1,ASSLYGVKTEAF
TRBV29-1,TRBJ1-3,SVMAQSTGNTIY
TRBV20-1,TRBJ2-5,SADSRSSQETQY
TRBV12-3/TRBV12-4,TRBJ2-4,ASRSGRGENIQY
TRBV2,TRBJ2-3,ATSAGQGRRTDTQY
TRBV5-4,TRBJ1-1,ASSFHTGDAEAF